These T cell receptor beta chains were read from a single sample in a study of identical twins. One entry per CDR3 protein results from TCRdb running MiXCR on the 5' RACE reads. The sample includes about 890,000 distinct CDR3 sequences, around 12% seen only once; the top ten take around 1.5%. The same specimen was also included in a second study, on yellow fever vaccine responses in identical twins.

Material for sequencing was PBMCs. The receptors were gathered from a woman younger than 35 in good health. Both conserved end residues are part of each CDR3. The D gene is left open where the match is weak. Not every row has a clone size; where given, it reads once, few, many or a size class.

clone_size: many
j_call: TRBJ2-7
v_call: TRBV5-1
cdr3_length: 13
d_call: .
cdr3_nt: TGCGCCAGCAGCTTGGAATGGCCCTACGAGCAGTACTTC
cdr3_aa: CASSLEWPYEQYF

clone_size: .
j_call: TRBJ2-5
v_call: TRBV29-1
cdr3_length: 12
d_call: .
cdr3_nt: TGCAGCGTTCGAGGGAATGGAAAGACCCAGTACTTC
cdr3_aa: CSVRGNGKTQYF

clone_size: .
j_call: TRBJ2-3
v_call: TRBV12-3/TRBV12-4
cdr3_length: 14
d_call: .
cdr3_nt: TGTGCCAGCAGATCCTCGGTGTACACAGATACGCAGTATTTT
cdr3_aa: CASRSSVYTDTQYF

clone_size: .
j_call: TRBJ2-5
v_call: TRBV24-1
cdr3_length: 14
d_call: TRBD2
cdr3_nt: TGTGCCATCGGGGGGGGACCCGCCCAAGAGACCCAGTACTTC
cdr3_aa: CAIGGGPAQETQYF

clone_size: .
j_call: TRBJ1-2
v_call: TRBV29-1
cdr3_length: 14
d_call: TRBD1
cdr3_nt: TGCGGCGTGCACGGGACAGGGGTTGGGTATGGCTACACCTTC
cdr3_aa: CGVHGTGVGYGYTF

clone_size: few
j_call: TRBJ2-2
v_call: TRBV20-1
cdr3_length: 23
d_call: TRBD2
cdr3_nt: TGCAGTGCTAGGGACGGCGAAGCTATATATCAGCGGGAGCGACTTTTAAGAACCGGGGAGCTGTTTTTT
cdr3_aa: CSARDGEAIYQRERLLRTGELFF

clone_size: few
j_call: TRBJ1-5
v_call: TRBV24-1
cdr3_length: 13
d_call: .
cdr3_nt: TGTGCCACCAGGGCTTCAAGCAATCAGCCCCAGCATTTT
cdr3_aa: CATRASSNQPQHF

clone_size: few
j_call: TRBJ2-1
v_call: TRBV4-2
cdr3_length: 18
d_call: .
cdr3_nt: TGTGCCAGCAGCCAAGTTGGGGGGAAATCGGGCTCCTACAATGAGCAGTTCTTC
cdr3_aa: CASSQVGGKSGSYNEQFF

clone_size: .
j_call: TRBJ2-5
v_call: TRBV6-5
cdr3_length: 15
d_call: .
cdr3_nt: TGTGCCAGCAGTTACCAACGGACTTCCCCAGGGACCCAGTACTTC
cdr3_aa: CASSYQRTSPGTQYF

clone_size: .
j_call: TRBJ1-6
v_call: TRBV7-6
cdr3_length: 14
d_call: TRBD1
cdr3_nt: TGTGCCAGCAGCCCGACAGGGGACGCTTCACCCCTCCACTTT
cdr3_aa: CASSPTGDASPLHF

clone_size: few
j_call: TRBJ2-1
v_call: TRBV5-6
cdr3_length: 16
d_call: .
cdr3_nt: TGTGCCAGCAGCTTGGAGGCGGGCCGCTCCTACAATGAGCAGTTCTTC
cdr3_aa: CASSLEAGRSYNEQFF

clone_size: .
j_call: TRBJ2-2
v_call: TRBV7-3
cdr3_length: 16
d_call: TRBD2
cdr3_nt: TGTGCCAGCAGCACCGGACTAGCGGGAGGTTCCGGGGAGCTGTTTTTT
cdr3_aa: CASSTGLAGGSGELFF

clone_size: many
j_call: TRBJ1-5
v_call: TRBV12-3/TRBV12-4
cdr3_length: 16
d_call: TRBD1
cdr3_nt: TGTGCCAGCAGTCCGGGACAGGGGAAAAGCAATCAGCCCCAGCATTTT
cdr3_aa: CASSPGQGKSNQPQHF

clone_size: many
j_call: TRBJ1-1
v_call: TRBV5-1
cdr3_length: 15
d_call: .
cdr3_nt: TGCGCCAGCAGCTTGGCAGGGCAGTTTGCCACTGAAGCTTTCTTT
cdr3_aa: CASSLAGQFATEAFF

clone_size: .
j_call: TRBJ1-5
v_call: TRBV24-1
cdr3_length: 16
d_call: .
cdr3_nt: TGTGCCACCAGTGACCTACGGGGGGAGCCCAATCAGCCCCAGCATTTT
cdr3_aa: CATSDLRGEPNQPQHF

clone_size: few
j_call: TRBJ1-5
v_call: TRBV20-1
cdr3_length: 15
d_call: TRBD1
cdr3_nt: TGCAGTGCTAGAGATACAGGGGCCTATAATCAGCCCCAGCATTTT
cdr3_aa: CSARDTGAYNQPQHF

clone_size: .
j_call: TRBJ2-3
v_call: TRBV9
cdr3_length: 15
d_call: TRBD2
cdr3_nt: TGTGCCAGCCGCCCCTCGGGGGGGCGCTCAGATACGCAGTATTTT
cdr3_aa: CASRPSGGRSDTQYF

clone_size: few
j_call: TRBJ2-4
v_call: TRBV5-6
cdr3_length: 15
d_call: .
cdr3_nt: TGTGCCAGCAGCTGGCGGGGATCAGGGCGAAACATTCAGTACTTC
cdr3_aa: CASSWRGSGRNIQYF

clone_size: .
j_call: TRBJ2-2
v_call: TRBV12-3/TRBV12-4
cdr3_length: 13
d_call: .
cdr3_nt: TGTGCCAGCAGGCCGGGCACTACCGGGGAGCTGTTTTTT
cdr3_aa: CASRPGTTGELFF

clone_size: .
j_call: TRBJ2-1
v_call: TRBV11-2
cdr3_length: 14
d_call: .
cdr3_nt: TGTGCCAGCAGGGCGGGGCCAGGAAGGGATGAGCAGTTCTTC
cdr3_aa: CASRAGPGRDEQFF

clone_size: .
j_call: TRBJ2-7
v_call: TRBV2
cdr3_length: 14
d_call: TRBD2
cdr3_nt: TGTGCCAGCAGGTCGGCTAGCGGGTCATACGAGCAGTACTTC
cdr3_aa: CASRSASGSYEQYF

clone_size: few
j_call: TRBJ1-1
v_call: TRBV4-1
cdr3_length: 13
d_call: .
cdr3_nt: TGCGCCAGCAGCCAAGATGTCGGGAGGGAAGCTTTCTTT
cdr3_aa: CASSQDVGREAFF

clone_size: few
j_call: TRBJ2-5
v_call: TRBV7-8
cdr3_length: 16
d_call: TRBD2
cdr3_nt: TGTGCCAGCAGCTTAAAGGGGCTAGCGGGGCAGGAGACCCAGTACTTC
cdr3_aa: CASSLKGLAGQETQYF

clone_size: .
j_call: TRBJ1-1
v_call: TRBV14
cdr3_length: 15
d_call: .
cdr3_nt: TGTGCCAGCAGCCAAGGCAGACGGATGAACACTGAAGCTTTCTTT
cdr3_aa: CASSQGRRMNTEAFF

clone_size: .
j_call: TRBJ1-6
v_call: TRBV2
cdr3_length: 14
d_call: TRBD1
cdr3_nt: TGTGCCAGCAGTTGGGGACAGGACGGGTCACCCCTCCACTTT
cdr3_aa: CASSWGQDGSPLHF

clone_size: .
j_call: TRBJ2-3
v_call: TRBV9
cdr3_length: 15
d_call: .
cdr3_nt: TGTGCCAGCAGCGTCCAGGGTACGGACACAGATACGCAGTATTTT
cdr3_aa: CASSVQGTDTDTQYF

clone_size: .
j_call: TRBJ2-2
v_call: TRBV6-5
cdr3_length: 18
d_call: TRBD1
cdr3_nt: TGTGCCAGCAGTTCGGCTCCCGCCGGGACAGGGGGAACCGGGGAGCTGTTTTTT
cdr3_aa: CASSSAPAGTGGTGELFF

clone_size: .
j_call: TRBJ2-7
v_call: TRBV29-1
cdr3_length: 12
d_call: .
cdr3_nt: TGCAGCGTCGATGACGGTATCTACGAGCAGTACTTC
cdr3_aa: CSVDDGIYEQYF

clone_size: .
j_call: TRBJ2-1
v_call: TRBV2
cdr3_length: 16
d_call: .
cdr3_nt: TGTGCCAGCAGGGCGGACAGCGTAGTACCCTACAATGAGCAGTTCTTC
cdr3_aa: CASRADSVVPYNEQFF

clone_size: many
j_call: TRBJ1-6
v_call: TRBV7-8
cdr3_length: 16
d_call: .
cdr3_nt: TGTGCCAGCAGCTTCGGACGCTTCCTTGGGGATTCACCCCTCCACTTT
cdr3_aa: CASSFGRFLGDSPLHF

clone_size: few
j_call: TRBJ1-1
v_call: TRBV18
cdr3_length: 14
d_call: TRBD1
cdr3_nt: TGTGCCAGCTCACCACCGGGACAGCACACTGAAGCTTTCTTT
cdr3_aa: CASSPPGQHTEAFF

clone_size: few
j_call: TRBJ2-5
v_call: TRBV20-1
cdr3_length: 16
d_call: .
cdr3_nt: TGCAGTGCTAGTTCCGAGCGGGTACAACGCAGGGAGACCCTGTACTTC
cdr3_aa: CSASSERVQRRETLYF

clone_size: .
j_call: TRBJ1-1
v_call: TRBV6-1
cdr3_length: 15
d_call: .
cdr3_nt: TGTGCCAGCTCCGTACGGGTCGGGGGGGAGACTGAAGCTTTCTTT
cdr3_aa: CASSVRVGGETEAFF

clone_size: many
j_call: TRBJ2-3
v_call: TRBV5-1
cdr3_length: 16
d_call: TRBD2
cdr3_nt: TGCGCCAGCAGCCCGGGACTAGGTCAACTCACAGATACGCAGTATTTT
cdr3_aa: CASSPGLGQLTDTQYF

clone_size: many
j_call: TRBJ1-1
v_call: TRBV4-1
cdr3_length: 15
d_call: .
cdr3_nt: TGCGCCAGCAGCCAACCATTCCAGATAAACACTGAAGCTTTCTTT
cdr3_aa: CASSQPFQINTEAFF

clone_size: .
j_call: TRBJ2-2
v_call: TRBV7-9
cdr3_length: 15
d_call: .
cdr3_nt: TGTGCCAGCAGCTTGTCCGGGGAGGTCACCGGGGAGCTGTTTTTT
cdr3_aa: CASSLSGEVTGELFF

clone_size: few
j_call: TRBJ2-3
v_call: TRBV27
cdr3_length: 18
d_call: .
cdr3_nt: TGTGCCAGCAGACCCTCCCAAACGACAGCCAGGGGCACAGATACGCAGTATTTT
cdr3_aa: CASRPSQTTARGTDTQYF

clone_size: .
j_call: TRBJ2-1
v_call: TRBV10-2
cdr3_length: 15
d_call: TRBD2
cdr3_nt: TGCGCCAGCGGTACCCTAGCGGGAGCGTCCGATGAGCAGTTCTTC
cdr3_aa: CASGTLAGASDEQFF

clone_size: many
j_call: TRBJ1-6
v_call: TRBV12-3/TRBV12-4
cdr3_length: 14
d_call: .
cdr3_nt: TGTGCCAGCAAGGGGGACGCGGCTTATTCACCCCTCCACTTT
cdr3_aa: CASKGDAAYSPLHF

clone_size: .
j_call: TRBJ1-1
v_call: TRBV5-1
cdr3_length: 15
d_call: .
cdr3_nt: TGCGCCAGCAGCTTGCCGGGGGCACGAGACACTGAAGCTTTCTTT
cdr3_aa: CASSLPGARDTEAFF

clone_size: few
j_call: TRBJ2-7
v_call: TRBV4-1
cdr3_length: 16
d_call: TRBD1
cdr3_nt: TGCGCCAGCAGCCCTAAGGGACAGGTAGGGGTCTACGAGCAGTACTTC
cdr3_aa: CASSPKGQVGVYEQYF

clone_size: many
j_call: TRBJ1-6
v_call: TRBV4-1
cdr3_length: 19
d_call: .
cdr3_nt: TGCGCCAGCAGCCAACACATAAAGACTCGAGGCTCCTATAATTCACCCCTCCACTTT
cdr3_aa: CASSQHIKTRGSYNSPLHF

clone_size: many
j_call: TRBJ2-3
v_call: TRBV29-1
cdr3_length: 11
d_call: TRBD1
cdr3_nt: TGCAGCGTGGACAGGGGAGATACGCAGTATTTT
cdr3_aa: CSVDRGDTQYF

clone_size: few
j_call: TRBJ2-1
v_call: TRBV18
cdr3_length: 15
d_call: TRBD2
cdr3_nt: TGTGCCAGCTCACCCGCTAGCGGGATCACAGAGGAGCAGTTCTTC
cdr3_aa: CASSPASGITEEQFF

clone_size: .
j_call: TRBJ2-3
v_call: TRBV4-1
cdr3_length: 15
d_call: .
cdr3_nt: TGCGCCAGCAGCCAAGTACAAATCGGGTCAGATACGCAGTATTTT
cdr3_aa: CASSQVQIGSDTQYF

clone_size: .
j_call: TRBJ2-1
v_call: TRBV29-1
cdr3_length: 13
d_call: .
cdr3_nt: TGCAGCGTTGCTACAGCGGTCTACAATGAGCAGTTCTTC
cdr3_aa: CSVATAVYNEQFF

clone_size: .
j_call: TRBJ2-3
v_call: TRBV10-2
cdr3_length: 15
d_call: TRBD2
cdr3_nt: TGCGCCAGCGGTGAGCGGGGGGCCGGTGGAGATACGCAGTATTTT
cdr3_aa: CASGERGAGGDTQYF

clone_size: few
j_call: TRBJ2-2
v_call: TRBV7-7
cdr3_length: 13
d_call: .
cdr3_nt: TGTGCCAGCAGCAGGGCTAGCTTCGGGGAGCTGTTTTTT
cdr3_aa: CASSRASFGELFF

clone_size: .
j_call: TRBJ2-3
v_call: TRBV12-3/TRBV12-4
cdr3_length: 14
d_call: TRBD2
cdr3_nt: TGTGCCAGCAGTTCCGGGACTAGCGGGAGAACGGAGTATTTT
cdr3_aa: CASSSGTSGRTEYF

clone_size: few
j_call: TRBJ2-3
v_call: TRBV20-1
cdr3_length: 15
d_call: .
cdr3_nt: TGCAGTGCTAGCACACTGGGCATCACCACAGATACGCAGTATTTT
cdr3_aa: CSASTLGITTDTQYF

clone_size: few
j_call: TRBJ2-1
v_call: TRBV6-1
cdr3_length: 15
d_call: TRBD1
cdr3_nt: TGTGCCAGCAGGGGACAGGGGGCGGGCTACAATGAGCAGTTCTTC
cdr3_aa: CASRGQGAGYNEQFF

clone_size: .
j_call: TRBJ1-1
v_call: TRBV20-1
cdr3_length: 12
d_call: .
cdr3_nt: TGCAGTCTACACGGGGGTTACACTGAAGCTTTCTTT
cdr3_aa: CSLHGGYTEAFF